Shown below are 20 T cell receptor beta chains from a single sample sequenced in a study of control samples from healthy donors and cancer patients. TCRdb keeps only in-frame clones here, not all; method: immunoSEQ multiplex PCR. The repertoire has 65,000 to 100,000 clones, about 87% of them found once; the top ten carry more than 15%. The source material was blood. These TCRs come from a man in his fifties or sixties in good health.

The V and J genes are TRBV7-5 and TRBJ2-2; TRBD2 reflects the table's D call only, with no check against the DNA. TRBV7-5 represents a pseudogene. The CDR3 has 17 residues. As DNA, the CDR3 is TGTGCCAGAAGTCCTGAGCTGAATCCCCTTGGGAGGGGGGAGCTGTTTTTT. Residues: CARSPELNPLGRGELFF.

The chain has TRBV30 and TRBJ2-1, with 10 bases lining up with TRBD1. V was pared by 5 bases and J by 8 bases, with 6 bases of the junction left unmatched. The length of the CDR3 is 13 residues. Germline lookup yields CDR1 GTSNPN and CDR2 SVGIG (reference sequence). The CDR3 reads CAWDRGRMDEQFF. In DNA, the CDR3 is TGTGCCTGGGACAGGGGGCGCATGGATGAGCAGTTCTTC. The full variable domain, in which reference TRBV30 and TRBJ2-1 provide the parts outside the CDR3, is SQTIHQWPATLVQPVGSPLSLECTVEGTSNPNLYWYRQAAGRGLQLLFYSVGIGQISSEVPQNLSASRPQDRQFILSSKKLLLSDSGFYLCAWDRGRMDEQFFGPGTRLTVL.

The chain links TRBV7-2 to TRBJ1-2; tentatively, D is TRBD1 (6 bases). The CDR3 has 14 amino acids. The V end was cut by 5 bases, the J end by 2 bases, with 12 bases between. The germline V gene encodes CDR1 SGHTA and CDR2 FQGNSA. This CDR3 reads CASSPVTGNYGYTF. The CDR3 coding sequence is TGTGCCAGCAGCCCCGTAACAGGGAACTATGGCTACACCTTC.

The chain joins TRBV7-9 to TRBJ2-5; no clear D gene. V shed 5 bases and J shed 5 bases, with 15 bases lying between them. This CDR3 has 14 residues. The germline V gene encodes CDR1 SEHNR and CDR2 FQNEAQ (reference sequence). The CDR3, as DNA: TGTGCCAGCAGCCCGGTCGCCCTCATGGAGACCCAGTACTTC. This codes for CASSPVALMETQYF.

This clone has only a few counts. CDR3 nucleotides: TGTGCCAGCAGTAGACTAGGACAGACGGCCAATAATTCACCCCTCCACTTT. Translating it yields CASSRLGQTANNSPLHF. The rearrangement joins TRBV5-6 to TRBJ1-6; the D gene is possibly TRBD1 (6 bases). The CDR3 spans 17 residues. Germline values: CDR1 SGHDT, CDR2 YYEEEE. V lost 5 bases, J lost 5 bases, and 20 bases lay in between.

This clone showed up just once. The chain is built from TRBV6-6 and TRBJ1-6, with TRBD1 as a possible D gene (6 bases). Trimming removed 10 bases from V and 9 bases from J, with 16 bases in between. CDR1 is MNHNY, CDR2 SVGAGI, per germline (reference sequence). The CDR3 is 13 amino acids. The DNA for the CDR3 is TGTGCCATGAGGGACACTAGGGGTTCACCCCTCCACTTT. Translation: CAMRDTRGSPLHF.

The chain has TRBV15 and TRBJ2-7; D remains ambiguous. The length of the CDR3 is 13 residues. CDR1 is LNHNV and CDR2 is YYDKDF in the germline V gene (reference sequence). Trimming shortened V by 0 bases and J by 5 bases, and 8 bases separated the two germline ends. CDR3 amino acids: CATSRDWSDEQYV. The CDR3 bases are TGTGCCACCAGCAGAGATTGGTCCGACGAGCAGTACGTC.

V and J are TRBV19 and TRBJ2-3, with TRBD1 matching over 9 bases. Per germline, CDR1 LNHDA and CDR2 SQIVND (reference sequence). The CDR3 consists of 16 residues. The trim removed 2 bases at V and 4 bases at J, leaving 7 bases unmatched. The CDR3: CASSILGDRVSDTQYF. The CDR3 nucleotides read TGTGCCAGTAGTATATTAGGGGACAGGGTTTCAGATACGCAGTATTTT.

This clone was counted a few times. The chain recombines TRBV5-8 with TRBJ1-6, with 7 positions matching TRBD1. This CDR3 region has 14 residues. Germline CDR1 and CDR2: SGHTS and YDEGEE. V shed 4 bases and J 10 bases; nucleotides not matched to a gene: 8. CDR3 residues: CASSPGQVWSPLHF. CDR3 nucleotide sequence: TGTGCCAGCAGCCCAGGACAGGTCTGGTCACCCCTCCACTTT.

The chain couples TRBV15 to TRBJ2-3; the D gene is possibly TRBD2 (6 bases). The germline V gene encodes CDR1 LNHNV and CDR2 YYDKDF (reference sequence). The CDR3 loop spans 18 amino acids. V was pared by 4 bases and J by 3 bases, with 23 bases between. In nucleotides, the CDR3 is TGTGCCACCAGCAAAGAGGCTGGGTTTGGGGGGAGGACAGATACGCAGTATTTT. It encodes CATSKEAGFGGRTDTQYF.

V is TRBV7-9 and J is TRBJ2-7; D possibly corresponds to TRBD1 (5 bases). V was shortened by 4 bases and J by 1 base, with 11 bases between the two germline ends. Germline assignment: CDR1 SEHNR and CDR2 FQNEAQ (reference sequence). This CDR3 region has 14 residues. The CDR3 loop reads CASSSQGMSYEQYF. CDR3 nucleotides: TGTGCCAGCAGCTCTCAGGGTATGTCCTACGAGCAGTACTTC.

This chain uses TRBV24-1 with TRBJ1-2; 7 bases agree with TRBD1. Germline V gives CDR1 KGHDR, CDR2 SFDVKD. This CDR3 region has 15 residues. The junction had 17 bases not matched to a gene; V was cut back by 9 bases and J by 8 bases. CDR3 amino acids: CATRPGQAGRGGYTF. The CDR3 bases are TGTGCCACCCGGCCCGGACAGGCGGGTAGAGGGGGCTACACCTTC.

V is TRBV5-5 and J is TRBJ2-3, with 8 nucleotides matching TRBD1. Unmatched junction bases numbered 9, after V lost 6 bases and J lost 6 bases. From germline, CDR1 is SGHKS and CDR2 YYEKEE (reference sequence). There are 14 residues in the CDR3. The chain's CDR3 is CASISQGAGDTQYF. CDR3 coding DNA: TGTGCCAGCATTAGCCAGGGGGCAGGCGATACGCAGTATTTT.

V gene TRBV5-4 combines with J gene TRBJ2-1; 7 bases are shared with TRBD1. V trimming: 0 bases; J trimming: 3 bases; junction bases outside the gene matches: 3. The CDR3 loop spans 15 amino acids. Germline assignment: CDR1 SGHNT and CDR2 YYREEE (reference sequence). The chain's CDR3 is CASSLEGGGYNEQFF. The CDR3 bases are TGTGCCAGCAGCTTGGAAGGGGGCGGCTACAATGAGCAGTTCTTC.

CDR3 DNA sequence: TGTGCCAGCACCCCCCTTGGCGGGACAGGTGAGCAGTTCTTC. Translation: CASTPLGGTGEQFF. V and J are TRBV2 and TRBJ2-1, with TRBD1 matching 8 bases. With V trimmed by 7 bases and J by 9 bases, 11 bases remained unmatched. Looked up from germline, CDR1 is SNHLY and CDR2 is FYNNEI. The CDR3 consists of 14 residues.

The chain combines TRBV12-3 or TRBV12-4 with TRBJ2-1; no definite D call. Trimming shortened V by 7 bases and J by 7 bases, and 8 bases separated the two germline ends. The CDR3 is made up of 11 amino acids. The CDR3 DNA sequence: TGTGCCAGCACCTATCGGAATGAGCAGTTCTTC. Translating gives CASTYRNEQFF.

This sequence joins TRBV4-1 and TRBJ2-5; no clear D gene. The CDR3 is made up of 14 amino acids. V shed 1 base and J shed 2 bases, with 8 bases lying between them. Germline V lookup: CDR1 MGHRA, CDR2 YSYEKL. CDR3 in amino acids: CASSQVYAQETQYF. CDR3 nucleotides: TGCGCCAGCAGCCAAGTTTACGCACAAGAGACCCAGTACTTC.

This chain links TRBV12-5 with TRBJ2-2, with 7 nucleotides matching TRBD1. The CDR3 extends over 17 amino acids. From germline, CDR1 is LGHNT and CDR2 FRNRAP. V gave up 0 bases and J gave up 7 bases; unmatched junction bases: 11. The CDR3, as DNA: TGTGCTAGTGGTTTGGTACTGACAGGGTTCTATGGCGGGGAGCTGTTTTTT. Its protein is CASGLVLTGFYGGELFF.

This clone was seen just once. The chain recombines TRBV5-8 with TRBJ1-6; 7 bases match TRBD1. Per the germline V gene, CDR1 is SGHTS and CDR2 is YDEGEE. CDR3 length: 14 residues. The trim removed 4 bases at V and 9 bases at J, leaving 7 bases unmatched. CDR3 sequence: CASSLRGVGSPLHF. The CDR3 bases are TGTGCCAGCAGCCTCAGGGGGGTTGGTTCACCCCTCCACTTT. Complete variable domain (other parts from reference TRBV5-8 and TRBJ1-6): EAGVTQSPTHLIKTRGQQATLRCSPISGHTSVYWYQQALGLGLQFLLWYDEGEERNRGNFPPRFSGRQFPNYSSELNVNALELEDSALYLCASSLRGVGSPLHFGNGTRLTVT.

CDR3 coding DNA: TGTGCCAGCAGGGAAGACTTTCTTACAGATACGCAGTATTTT. Translation: CASREDFLTDTQYF. The chain employs TRBV7-9 and TRBJ2-3, with D hard to call. The CDR3 has 14 residues. Per germline, CDR1 SEHNR and CDR2 FQNEAQ (reference sequence). The ends were cut back, 6 bases at V and 3 bases at J, with 13 bases in the middle.